This T cell receptor (beta chain) was observed in a study of post-analysis software for immune sequencing data. Study-wide results and limits: About five TRBV segments, including TRBV5-6, TRBV5-1 and TRBV20-1, were more frequent in patients than controls.

As regards this clonotype: Its matching antigen is unknown.

Deletions cut 7 bases from V and 0 bases from J, with 25 bases between. CDR1 is SQVTM, CDR2 ANQGSEA, per germline. The CDR3 is 17 residues long. Researchers reported that TCR beta cDNA libraries carried unique molecular identifiers. TCRdb reprocessed the PCR reads with MiXCR, giving one entry per CDR3 protein. The profile shows roughly 650,000 distinct CDR3 sequences, 59% of them singletons. The sample taken for sequencing was blood. This clonotype was obtained from a girl aged 2 to 9 with multiple sclerosis. This chain joins TRBV29-1 and TRBJ2-7, with D possibly TRBD2 on 6 matching bases. CDR3: CSASRTLPRRDSYEQYF. CDR3 DNA: TGCAGCGCATCTCGGACGTTGCCCCGGAGGGACTCCTACGAGCAGTACTTC.